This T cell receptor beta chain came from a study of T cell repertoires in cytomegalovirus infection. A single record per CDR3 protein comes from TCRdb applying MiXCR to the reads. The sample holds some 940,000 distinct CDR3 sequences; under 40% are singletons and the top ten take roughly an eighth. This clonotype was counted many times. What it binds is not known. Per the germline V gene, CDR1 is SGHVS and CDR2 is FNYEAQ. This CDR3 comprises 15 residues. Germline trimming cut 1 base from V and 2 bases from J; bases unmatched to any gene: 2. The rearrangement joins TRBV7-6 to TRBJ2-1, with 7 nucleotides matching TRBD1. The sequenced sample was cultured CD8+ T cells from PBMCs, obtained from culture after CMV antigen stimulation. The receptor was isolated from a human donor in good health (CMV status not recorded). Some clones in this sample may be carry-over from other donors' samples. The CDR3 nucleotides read TGTGCCAGCAGCTTAGAGACAGGGCCCTACAATGAGCAGTTCTTC. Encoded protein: CASSLETGPYNEQFF.